The 21 T cell receptor beta chains below were found in one sample sequenced in a study of siplizumab effects on memory and regulatory T cells. Clones were sequenced by immunoSEQ multiplex PCR, and TCRdb holds only the in-frame ones, with some missing. The data show about 52,000 clones, less than 98% seen once. The material sequenced was naive CD4+ T cells sorted from blood. All receptors come from a human donor in good health.

V is TRBV5-6 and J is TRBJ1-2; a possible D gene is TRBD1 (6 bases). This CDR3 comprises 17 residues. The V gene's germline CDR1 is SGHDT and CDR2 YYEEEE. The germline V and J ends were trimmed by 4 bases and 2 bases, with 21 bases remaining between them. This chain's CDR3 is CASSPPDGGLGNYGYTF. In DNA, the CDR3 is TGTGCCAGCAGCCCGCCCGACGGGGGGCTGGGGAACTATGGCTACACCTTC.

The chain links TRBV21-1 to TRBJ1-2; TRBD1 is taken as the D call from the table, unchecked against the DNA. TRBV21-1 is annotated as a pseudogene. The CDR3 runs 14 residues. The CDR3 DNA reads as TGTGCCAGCAGCAAAGGAGGACAGGAGTATGGCTACACCTTC. This encodes CASSKGGQEYGYTF.

The J gene is TRBJ2-3, the V gene TRBV19, with 14 bases identical to TRBD2. The CDR3 contains 15 residues. V was pared by 1 base and J by 6 bases, with 0 bases of the junction left unmatched. The germline gives CDR1 LNHDA, CDR2 SQIVND (reference sequence). In nucleotides, the CDR3 is TGTGCCAGTAGTATAGGGACTAGCGGGGGGGATACGCAGTATTTT. Its protein product is CASSIGTSGGDTQYF.

The gene calls are TRBV7-9 and TRBJ1-1, with D tentatively TRBD1 (6 bases). The CDR3 totals 19 residues. Germline-derived CDR1 and CDR2 are SEHNR and FQNEAQ (reference sequence). Trimming removed 2 bases from V and 8 bases from J, with 30 bases in between. In nucleotides, the CDR3 is TGTGCCAGCAGCTTAAGGGGACGCCTTCCCGGGCAGGGAGGGGGAGAAGCTTTCTTT. Translated, it gives CASSLRGRLPGQGGGEAFF.

The rearrangement links TRBV6-1 to TRBJ1-1, with a weak D call TRBD1 (5 bases). CDR1 MNHNS and CDR2 SASEGT come from the germline V gene. V gave up 6 bases and J gave up 4 bases, with 18 bases separating them. The CDR3 has 15 residues. The CDR3 spells CASSPMGGGGTEAFF. The CDR3 DNA reads TGTGCCAGCAGCCCCATGGGGGGGGGAGGCACTGAAGCTTTCTTT.

This rearrangement joins TRBV4-3 to TRBJ2-7; D uncertain. The CDR3 has 15 amino acids. With 3 bases removed from V and 3 bases from J, the gap between germline ends came to 15 bases. The V gene's germline CDR1 is LGHNA and CDR2 YSLEER. CDR3 loop: CASSHDTAWGYEQYF. CDR3 DNA sequence: TGCGCCAGCAGCCATGATACAGCCTGGGGCTACGAGCAGTACTTC.

This clone was counted a single time. The genes are TRBV6-1 and TRBJ1-5; D gene unclear. The CDR3 loop spans 15 amino acids. Germline loops: CDR1 MNHNS, CDR2 SASEGT. The ends were cut back, 5 bases at V and 0 bases at J, with 11 bases in the middle. CDR3 sequence reads: CASSLRVNSNQPQHF. The DNA for the CDR3 is TGTGCCAGCAGTCTAAGGGTTAATAGCAATCAGCCCCAGCATTTT.

CDR3 sequence reads: CASSDWGRTGKTDTQYF. CDR3 DNA sequence: TGTGCCAGTAGCGATTGGGGGCGGACAGGGAAGACAGATACGCAGTATTTT. This sequence joins TRBV19 and TRBJ2-3; the match to TRBD1 covers 8 bases. Per the germline V gene, CDR1 is LNHDA and CDR2 is SQIVND (reference sequence). With V trimmed by 6 bases and J by 3 bases, 14 bases remained unmatched. The CDR3 runs 17 residues.

The chain links TRBV6-5 to TRBJ2-3; 8 nucleotides agree with TRBD2. The germline V gene encodes CDR1 MNHEY and CDR2 SVGAGI. The CDR3 extends over 16 amino acids. Losses at the gene ends were 0 bases for V and 0 bases for J; bases not matched to a gene: 2. DNA for the CDR3: TGTGCCAGCAGTTACTCGTCTAGCGGGAGCACAGATACGCAGTATTTT. Translating it yields CASSYSSSGSTDTQYF.

The chain's CDR3 is CASSAWTGGSTGELFF. The CDR3 DNA is TGTGCCAGCAGTGCCTGGACAGGGGGGTCTACCGGGGAGCTGTTTTTT. The chain is built from TRBV25-1 and TRBJ2-2, with 10 bases fitting TRBD1. Germline lookup yields CDR1 MGHDK and CDR2 SYGVNS. The CDR3 is 16 amino acids. Unmatched junction bases numbered 7, after V lost 4 bases and J lost 5 bases.

V is TRBV7-9 and J is TRBJ1-6, with D possibly matching TRBD1 (6 bases). Germline CDR1 SEHNR, CDR2 FQNEAQ (reference sequence). CDR3 size: 15 residues. Trimming cost V 4 bases and J 3 bases, with 10 bases left between them. DNA for the CDR3: TGTGCCAGCAGCTCGCAGGGGAGCTATAATTCACCCCTCCACTTT. Its protein is CASSSQGSYNSPLHF. Based on the CDR3 plus reference TRBV7-9 and TRBJ1-6, the full variable domain is DTGVSQNPRHKITKRGQNVTFRCDPISEHNRLYWYRQTLGQGPEFLTYFQNEAQLEKSRLLSDRFSAERPKGSFSTLEIQRTEQGDSAMYLCASSSQGSYNSPLHFGNGTRLTVT.

V usage is TRBV7-8 and J usage is TRBJ2-3, with 7 positions matching TRBD2. Losses at the gene ends were 6 bases for V and 6 bases for J; bases not matched to a gene: 6. The germline V gene encodes CDR1 SGHVS and CDR2 FQNEAQ. CDR3 size: 13 residues. The CDR3 sequence: CASRELAVDTQYF. Here the CDR3 DNA reads TGTGCCAGCAGAGAGCTAGCGGTGGATACGCAGTATTTT.

The chain is built from TRBV5-4 and TRBJ2-1, with D tentatively TRBD2 (5 bases). This CDR3 region has 16 residues. The germline CDR1 and CDR2 sequences are SGHNT and YYREEE (reference sequence). The V end lost 4 bases, the J end lost 1 base, and 15 bases lay between the germline ends. CDR3 amino acids: CASSAQAGKSYNEQFF. As DNA, the CDR3 is TGTGCCAGCAGCGCTCAAGCCGGGAAGTCCTACAATGAGCAGTTCTTC. Drawing the rest from reference TRBV5-4 and TRBJ2-1, the complete variable domain is ETGVTQSPTHLIKTRGQQVTLRCSSQSGHNTVSWYQQALGQGPQFIFQYYREEENGRGNFPPRFSGLQFPNYSSELNVNALELDDSALYLCASSAQAGKSYNEQFFGPGTRLTVL.

CDR3: CAWTKGRLNTEAFF. The CDR3 DNA sequence: TGTGCCTGGACCAAGGGACGGCTGAACACTGAAGCTTTCTTT. The rearrangement joins TRBV30 to TRBJ1-1, with a possible D match to TRBD1 (5 bases). There are 14 residues in the CDR3. From germline, CDR1 is GTSNPN and CDR2 SVGIG (reference sequence). V dropped 4 bases and J dropped 0 bases, with 12 bases sitting between them.

The chain uses TRBV7-9 and TRBJ2-7, with unresolved D. V lost 6 bases and J 3 bases, leaving 15 bases between the germline ends. CDR3 length equals 14 residues. From germline, CDR1 is SEHNR and CDR2 FQNEAQ (reference sequence). Here the CDR3 DNA reads TGTGCCAGCAGTTCCGGGTCCGATCGCTACGAGCAGTACTTC. It yields the protein CASSSGSDRYEQYF.

J is TRBJ2-1 and V is TRBV28; 7 bases align to TRBD2. The CDR3 is made up of 14 amino acids. The trim removed 7 bases at V and 2 bases at J, leaving 5 bases unmatched. The germline V gene has CDR1 MDHEN and CDR2 SYDVKM. The CDR3 loop reads CASNPSGTYNEQFF. The CDR3 DNA follows: TGTGCCAGCAACCCTAGCGGAACCTACAATGAGCAGTTCTTC.

The V and J genes are TRBV18 and TRBJ1-3; D unresolved. This CDR3 spans 15 amino acids. V lost 0 bases, J lost 0 bases, and 6 bases lay in between. Germline values: CDR1 KGHSH, CDR2 LQKENI. CDR3 nucleotide sequence: TGTGCCAGCTCACCACCAGGGTCCTCTGGAAACACCATATATTTT. It specifies CASSPPGSSGNTIYF.

This clone was observed once. The V and J genes are TRBV20-1 and TRBJ2-7; D gene uncertain. Germline assignment: CDR1 DFQATT and CDR2 SNEGSKA (reference sequence). CDR3 length: 11 residues. Trimming left V 5 bases short and J 2 bases short, with 7 bases between. Written as DNA, the CDR3 is TGCAGTGCTGAAGTAGCCTACGAGCAGTACTTC. Translating it yields CSAEVAYEQYF.

The chain links TRBV12-5 to TRBJ1-1; 12 bases line up with TRBD1. CDR1 is LGHNT and CDR2 is FRNRAP in the germline V gene. The CDR3 covers 14 residues. The V and J ends lost 5 bases and 7 bases, in that order; junction bases with no gene match: 5. CDR3 region: CASGPGQGAFEAFF. The DNA for the CDR3 is TGTGCTAGTGGTCCGGGACAGGGGGCGTTTGAAGCTTTCTTT.

The chain employs TRBV2 and TRBJ1-1; 10 nucleotides line up with TRBD1. CDR3 length equals 15 residues. Germline V gives CDR1 SNHLY, CDR2 FYNNEI. J gave up 4 bases and V 2 bases, and 4 bases lay outside the gene matches. Here the CDR3 reads CASSELDRGITEAFF. The DNA for the CDR3 is TGTGCCAGCAGTGAATTGGACAGGGGGATCACTGAAGCTTTCTTT.

The CDR3 sequence is CASSLPGRGRQGTEAFF. The CDR3 bases are TGCGCCAGCAGTCTCCCGGGAAGGGGGCGTCAAGGCACTGAAGCTTTCTTT. The chain employs TRBV23-1 and TRBJ1-1; 7 positions agree with TRBD1. TRBV23-1 counts as an open reading frame of uncertain function. Trimming took 4 bases from V and 4 from J; bases not matched to a gene: 15. This CDR3 contains 17 residues.